The sequence of this T cell receptor (beta chain) was determined in a study of T-cell memory formation after mild COVID-19 (dated by TCRdb to the early 2020s). Regarding the study in general: TCR sequence clusters from the two donors were found to be largely donor specific. In a couple of donors, T-cell clones that expanded and contracted after mild COVID-19 were tracked by sequencing TCRalpha and TCRbeta repertoires over time. The cohort comprised two young, previously healthy adult volunteers, one female and one male.

The germline V gene gives CDR1 as SGDLS and CDR2 as YYNGEE. Including the terminal cysteine and phenylalanine, the CDR3 comprises 13 residues. The retained sequence is limited to the CDR3, 39 bases, with the frame set at the first base. The V and J ends are trimmed by 4 bases and 2 bases, leaving 9 bases between them. Beyond this particular receptor, the publication reports: Contracting CD4+ clones appeared mostly in the CM and EM memory subsets, whereas CD8+ clones were enriched in EMRA. Clones contracting from day 15 to 85 had balanced CD4/CD8 phenotypes, while a second wave expanding from day 15 to 37 was biased towards CD4+. The detection of some responding clones in pre-infection memory suggests that pre-existing cross-reactive memory T cells joined the SARS-CoV-2 response. The second-wave clones that peaked on day 37 were not confirmed to be SARS-CoV-2 specific. Only two mild cases were covered in the study, and larger cohorts including severe cases with pre-infection samples were considered necessary.

Sequencing instrument: Illumina NovaSeq 6000. cDNA libraries for TCRalpha and TCRbeta were prepared by 5'RACE using constant-segment primers, with sample barcodes and unique molecular identifiers added. RNA was extracted from every sample with Trizol reagent. Libraries were amplified in two PCR steps, with a second sample barcode and Illumina TruSeq adapters added in the second step. Libraries were sequenced on an Illumina NovaSeq with 2 x 150 bp paired-end reads. The original methods were these. With migec v1.2.7, reads were demultiplexed and then collapsed into UMI-guided consensus sequences. Using mixcr v2.1.11, UMI consensuses were aligned to TRA and TRB V and J templates and then assembled into clonotypes. A clonotype was counted as expanded or contracted only if both edgeR and NoisET called the change significant, with noise models trained on biological replicates. For edgeR calls, the thresholds were a false discovery rate-adjusted p below 0.01 and a log2 fold-change of 1. As an exploratory analysis of dynamics, max-normalized trajectories of the 1000 most abundant clonotypes were examined with PCA combined with hierarchical clustering. Separately sequenced CD4+ and CD8+ repertoires were used to assign a CD4 or CD8 phenotype to each responding clone. The raw public reads went through TCRdb reprocessing: fastp at Q25, MiXCR clone calling, in-frame beta chains kept. CDR3 protein sequences are deduplicated, and each keeps its most common genes and DNA. TCRdb, not the authors, supplied the V and J calls. Here the sample has under 650,000 distinct CDR3 sequences; roughly 18% occur a single time. The ten largest clonotypes hold around 12% of the sample.

Ficoll-Paque density gradient centrifugation was used to isolate PBMCs. About this clonotype itself: It has no known antigen specificity. Given a much more abundant clone one base away, this may be a read error.

Sample: PBMCs or a T cell subset sorted from them (not recorded which). The sequence was collected from an adult woman who had mild COVID-19 (a few samples of this study predate the infection). The sample titles of this study are shuffled in the database, so cell type and time point are left out; the donor was told from shared clones. The receptor chain draws on TRBV9 and TRBJ1-2, with TRBD1 tentatively as D gene (5 bases match). For the CDR3, the sequence is CASSSGTNYGYTF. DNA sequence: TGTGCCAGCAGCTCCGGGACGAACTATGGCTACACCTTC.